Included here is one TCR beta chain sequence, with context. Antigen: not known. This sample was taken from a study of shared clonotypes between healthy human individuals. For the study at large: For every donor, three CD4 naive, three CD4 memory, two CD8 naive and one CD8 memory plates were used. Whole-study findings and limits: Against clonotypes common to all four donors, non-shared ones had lower generation probabilities.

Sequencing was at deep level. Every subset had its genomic DNA shared out evenly among several immunoSEQ plates. Sequencing used immunoSEQ multiplex PCR; TCRdb keeps in-frame clones, though not all of them. The table lists around 550,000 clones, around 96% of them singletons. CDR3 length equals 14 residues. Trimming left V 3 bases short and J 4 bases short, with 11 bases between. Germline V gene lookup returns CDR1 SGDLS and CDR2 YYNGEE. It was CD45RO-negative cells, positively selected for CCR7, that made up naive CD8 cells, with terminally differentiated effector memory CD45RA+ cells excluded. The receptor was derived from a woman in her 30s in good health. V and J are TRBV9 and TRBJ2-1, with a weak D call TRBD2 (6 bases). Sequences were obtained from naive CD8+ T cells sorted from blood. The CDR3 nucleotides read TGTGCCAGCAGCGAACAAGGGAGGTACAATGAGCAGTTCTTC. It encodes CASSEQGRYNEQFF.